This is a list of T cell receptor beta chains from one sample in a study of T-cell reconstitution after alpha-beta-depleted transplantation in children. MiXCR was run by TCRdb on the PCR reads, yielding one entry per CDR3 protein. The data hold some 500,000 distinct CDR3 sequences, with approximately 20% observed a single time. Source: PBMCs from the stem cell graft donor, taken from the stem cell graft. The receptor source for this set is a human donor who donated a stem cell graft to a child with acute lymphoblastic leukemia. Each CDR3 is given with its conserved first and last residue. Fields, in order: D gene, clone size, J gene, V gene, CDR3 protein, CDR3 DNA. D genes are given only for firm matches. A clone size is listed for some rows: how often the clone was seen (once, few, many), or a class if it is expanded.

d_call: NA
clone_size: few
j_call: TRBJ2-3
v_call: TRBV11-2
cdr3_aa: CASSLGAGAGDTQYF
cdr3_nt: TGTGCCAGCAGCTTGGGGGCGGGAGCGGGAGATACGCAGTATTTT

d_call: NA
clone_size: many
j_call: TRBJ2-5
v_call: TRBV25-1
cdr3_aa: CASSGKTQYF
cdr3_nt: TGTGCCAGCAGTGGAAAGACCCAGTACTTC

d_call: NA
clone_size: NA
j_call: TRBJ1-1
v_call: TRBV6-1
cdr3_aa: CASSPQTESGTAEAFF
cdr3_nt: TGTGCCAGCAGTCCTCAAACTGAGTCGGGCACCGCTGAAGCTTTCTTT

d_call: TRBD1
clone_size: NA
j_call: TRBJ2-7
v_call: TRBV5-1
cdr3_aa: CATSVSQGVSYEQYF
cdr3_nt: TGCGCCACCTCTGTCTCACAGGGGGTCTCCTACGAGCAGTACTTC

d_call: TRBD2
clone_size: few
j_call: TRBJ2-2
v_call: TRBV10-3
cdr3_aa: CATSGLAGSSNTGELFF
cdr3_nt: TGTGCCACTTCGGGACTAGCGGGCTCGTCGAACACCGGGGAGCTGTTTTTT

d_call: NA
clone_size: few
j_call: TRBJ2-7
v_call: TRBV29-1
cdr3_aa: CSVEADTYEQYF
cdr3_nt: TGCAGCGTTGAAGCAGACACCTACGAGCAGTACTTC

d_call: NA
clone_size: NA
j_call: TRBJ1-2
v_call: TRBV6-1
cdr3_aa: CASSPPGTDLYGYTF
cdr3_nt: TGTGCCAGCAGTCCCCCCGGCACAGATTTATATGGCTACACCTTC

d_call: NA
clone_size: few
j_call: TRBJ2-2
v_call: TRBV27
cdr3_aa: CASSFKPRDVNTGELFF
cdr3_nt: TGTGCCAGCAGTTTTAAACCCCGGGACGTGAACACCGGGGAGCTGTTTTTT

d_call: TRBD2
clone_size: NA
j_call: TRBJ2-5
v_call: TRBV5-1
cdr3_aa: CASSPGPSGTETQYF
cdr3_nt: TGCGCCAGCAGCCCCGGGCCTAGCGGGACAGAGACCCAGTACTTC

d_call: TRBD1
clone_size: few
j_call: TRBJ2-3
v_call: TRBV10-3
cdr3_aa: CAISPGTGGADTQYF
cdr3_nt: TGTGCCATCAGCCCCGGGACAGGGGGCGCAGATACGCAGTATTTT

d_call: NA
clone_size: NA
j_call: TRBJ2-7
v_call: TRBV3-1
cdr3_aa: CASSLLGLSNEQYF
cdr3_nt: TGTGCCAGCAGCCTCTTAGGGCTTTCCAACGAGCAGTACTTC

d_call: NA
clone_size: NA
j_call: TRBJ2-2
v_call: TRBV29-1
cdr3_aa: CSSVAAGELFF
cdr3_nt: TGCAGCTCCGTAGCGGCCGGGGAGCTGTTTTTT

d_call: NA
clone_size: few
j_call: TRBJ1-2
v_call: TRBV11-2
cdr3_aa: CASSHGPLPNGYTF
cdr3_nt: TGTGCCAGCAGCCACGGACCCCTCCCGAATGGCTACACCTTC

d_call: TRBD2
clone_size: many
j_call: TRBJ2-2
v_call: TRBV5-1
cdr3_aa: CASSLQLAGGTGELFF
cdr3_nt: TGCGCCAGCAGCTTGCAGCTAGCGGGAGGCACCGGGGAGCTGTTTTTT

d_call: NA
clone_size: NA
j_call: TRBJ1-2
v_call: TRBV20-1
cdr3_aa: CSASRRDKGYTF
cdr3_nt: TGCAGTGCTAGCCGAAGGGACAAAGGCTACACCTTC

d_call: NA
clone_size: NA
j_call: TRBJ2-3
v_call: TRBV7-9
cdr3_aa: CASSLGTLEVTDTQYF
cdr3_nt: TGTGCCAGCAGCCTAGGGACTTTAGAAGTCACAGATACGCAGTATTTT

d_call: TRBD2
clone_size: NA
j_call: TRBJ2-7
v_call: TRBV15
cdr3_aa: CATSIRGGTPYEQYF
cdr3_nt: TGTGCCACCAGCATACGGGGGGGGACCCCCTACGAGCAGTACTTC

d_call: NA
clone_size: few
j_call: TRBJ1-6
v_call: TRBV4-1
cdr3_aa: CASSQERPRGNSPLHF
cdr3_nt: TGCGCCAGCAGCCAAGAGAGGCCGCGGGGGAATTCACCCCTCCACTTT

d_call: NA
clone_size: few
j_call: TRBJ2-7
v_call: TRBV13
cdr3_aa: CASSPYRAYEQYF
cdr3_nt: TGTGCCAGCAGCCCTTACAGGGCCTACGAGCAGTACTTC

d_call: NA
clone_size: few
j_call: TRBJ1-1
v_call: TRBV7-9
cdr3_aa: CASSLGVAARDTEAFF
cdr3_nt: TGTGCCAGCAGCTTAGGGGTGGCGGCGCGGGACACTGAAGCTTTCTTT

d_call: TRBD1
clone_size: few
j_call: TRBJ2-1
v_call: TRBV29-1
cdr3_aa: CSVEDRRTGYEQFF
cdr3_nt: TGCAGCGTTGAAGACCGCCGGACAGGGTATGAGCAGTTCTTC

d_call: NA
clone_size: NA
j_call: TRBJ1-1
v_call: TRBV2
cdr3_aa: CASSEGPGHTEAFF
cdr3_nt: TGTGCCAGCAGTGAAGGGCCGGGACACACTGAAGCTTTCTTT

d_call: NA
clone_size: NA
j_call: TRBJ2-7
v_call: TRBV2
cdr3_aa: CASKRDEQYF
cdr3_nt: TGTGCCAGCAAGCGGGACGAGCAGTACTTC

d_call: NA
clone_size: NA
j_call: TRBJ2-5
v_call: TRBV12-3/TRBV12-4
cdr3_aa: CASRNSGDGETQYF
cdr3_nt: TGTGCCAGCAGGAACTCGGGAGACGGGGAGACCCAGTACTTC

d_call: NA
clone_size: few
j_call: TRBJ2-3
v_call: TRBV25-1
cdr3_aa: CASSEVKVAVTDTQYF
cdr3_nt: TGTGCCAGCAGTGAAGTCAAGGTAGCGGTGACAGATACGCAGTATTTT

d_call: TRBD2
clone_size: NA
j_call: TRBJ2-1
v_call: TRBV7-9
cdr3_aa: CASSRSTSGTDEQFF
cdr3_nt: TGTGCCAGCAGTAGGTCGACTAGCGGGACCGATGAGCAGTTCTTC

d_call: TRBD2
clone_size: many
j_call: TRBJ2-2
v_call: TRBV6-1
cdr3_aa: CASKTSGSSTGELFF
cdr3_nt: TGTGCCAGTAAGACTAGCGGGAGCTCCACCGGGGAGCTGTTTTTT

d_call: NA
clone_size: NA
j_call: TRBJ2-1
v_call: TRBV27
cdr3_aa: CASSDSLSSYNEQFF
cdr3_nt: TGTGCCAGCAGTGATTCATTAAGCTCCTACAATGAGCAGTTCTTC

d_call: NA
clone_size: NA
j_call: TRBJ1-4
v_call: TRBV12-3/TRBV12-4
cdr3_aa: CASSLLSGPNEKLFF
cdr3_nt: TGTGCCAGCAGTTTGTTGAGTGGGCCGAATGAAAAACTGTTTTTT

d_call: TRBD1
clone_size: NA
j_call: TRBJ2-3
v_call: TRBV27
cdr3_aa: CASSLGQGIGAQYF
cdr3_nt: TGTGCCAGCAGTCTGGGACAGGGGATAGGGGCGCAGTATTTT

d_call: NA
clone_size: few
j_call: TRBJ2-1
v_call: TRBV9
cdr3_aa: CASSVDPLRVDEQFF
cdr3_nt: TGTGCCAGCAGCGTGGACCCTCTAAGAGTCGATGAGCAGTTCTTC

d_call: TRBD2
clone_size: few
j_call: TRBJ2-1
v_call: TRBV15
cdr3_aa: CATSRDSGSPNEQFF
cdr3_nt: TGTGCCACCAGCAGAGATAGCGGGAGTCCGAATGAGCAGTTCTTC